The 16 T cell receptor beta chains listed next were all sequenced from one sample in a study of cytomegalovirus exposure and HLA in healthy donors. PCR amplification relied on 60 Vbeta primers (plus 13 Jbeta primers). The protocol was immunoSEQ multiplex PCR, while the TCRdb copy is restricted to in-frame clones and leaves out a portion. Here the sample spans nearly 300,000 clones, 86% being singletons. Sequencing was done on a sample of PBMCs. The receptors stem from a man aged 35 to 55 in good health and CMV-seropositive.

This clone was seen only a few times. The gene calls are TRBV28 and TRBJ2-7, with 9 bases fitting TRBD1. This CDR3 has 15 amino acids. The ends lost 5 bases at V and 4 bases at J; junction bases unmatched: 9. In germline, CDR1 is MDHEN, CDR2 SYDVKM. The CDR3 coding sequence is TGTGCCAGCAGTCCCCCCGTGGGACAGGGATACGAGCAGTACTTC. Amino acids: CASSPPVGQGYEQYF.

The chain combines TRBV28 with TRBJ1-1; 7 bases are shared with TRBD1. This CDR3 region has 15 residues. Looked up from germline, CDR1 is MDHEN and CDR2 is SYDVKM. Unmatched junction bases numbered 10, after V lost 4 bases and J lost 5 bases. Here the CDR3 DNA reads TGTGCCAGCAGTTCCCCCAGACAGGGTGTAACTGAAGCTTTCTTT. Translation gives CASSSPRQGVTEAFF.

The chain combines TRBV18 with TRBJ1-4, with 8 bases lining up with TRBD1. Germline-derived CDR1 and CDR2 are KGHSH and LQKENI. Unmatched junction bases numbered 9, after V lost 4 bases and J lost 8 bases. The CDR3 length is 15 residues. The CDR3 DNA sequence: TGTGCCAGCTCACAGAAGACAGGGGCACAGGAAAAACTGTTTTTT. Protein: CASSQKTGAQEKLFF.

A word on this clone: The same CDR3 also results from other DNA sequences found in this sample. The chain combines TRBV9 with TRBJ1-1; D unclear. The CDR3 covers 14 residues. Trimming removed 3 bases from V and 5 bases from J, with 14 bases in between. Per the germline V gene, CDR1 is SGDLS and CDR2 is YYNGEE. DNA of the CDR3: TGTGCCAGCAGCGCCATGACGGGGAGGACTGAAGCTTTCTTT. Translating gives CASSAMTGRTEAFF.

The genes are TRBV5-6 and TRBJ2-1, with TRBD2 identical over 13 bases. The CDR3 has 16 amino acids. Germline-derived CDR1 and CDR2 are SGHDT and YYEEEE. Trimming at V came to 3 bases and at J to 2 bases, leaving 2 bases not matched to a gene. The CDR3 DNA follows: TGTGCCAGCAGCTGGGGGACTAGCGGGGCCTACAATGAGCAGTTCTTC. Protein product: CASSWGTSGAYNEQFF.

This clone was detected only a few times. The chain combines TRBV7-9 with TRBJ2-3; TRBD1 matches at 9 bases. The germline V gene encodes CDR1 SEHNR and CDR2 FQNEAQ (reference sequence). The junction had 2 bases not matched to a gene; V was cut back by 4 bases and J by 0 bases. The CDR3 totals 15 residues. DNA of the CDR3: TGTGCCAGCAGCTCTGGACAGGGGAGCACAGATACGCAGTATTTT. Translated: CASSSGQGSTDTQYF.

This chain links TRBV28 with TRBJ2-3, with TRBD2 matching over 14 bases. Unmatched junction bases numbered 8, after V lost 0 bases and J lost 9 bases. The germline V gene has CDR1 MDHEN and CDR2 SYDVKM. The CDR3 sequence is 17 residues long. The CDR3 bases are TGTGCCAGCAGTTTATGGACGGGGGGACTAGCGGGAGAAACGCAGTATTTT. Amino acids: CASSLWTGGLAGETQYF.

The chain uses TRBV7-3 and TRBJ2-1, with TRBD2 matching 13 bases. After removal of 1 base from V and 6 bases from J, the junction contained 9 bases not matched to a gene. From germline, CDR1 is SGHTA and CDR2 FQGTGA. The CDR3 loop spans 18 amino acids. CDR3 protein: CASSLSGLAGVFGNEQFF. The CDR3 region has the DNA TGTGCCAGCAGCTTAAGCGGACTAGCGGGAGTCTTCGGCAATGAGCAGTTCTTC.

The chain recombines TRBV4-1 with TRBJ2-1; D unclear. The V gene's germline CDR1 is MGHRA and CDR2 YSYEKL. V was pared by 0 bases and J by 6 bases, with 9 bases between. The CDR3 has 14 residues. The CDR3 bases are TGCGCCAGCAGCCAAGATCAAACAGTCAATGAGCAGTTCTTC. Its translation: CASSQDQTVNEQFF.

The gene calls are TRBV5-4 and TRBJ2-3; perhaps TRBD2 as D (5 bases). This CDR3 is built from 14 residues. The ends were cut back, 0 bases at V and 6 bases at J, with 11 bases in the middle. CDR1 is SGHNT, CDR2 YYREEE, per germline (reference sequence). Here the CDR3 reads CASSLVYPGDTQYF. The CDR3 DNA reads TGTGCCAGCAGCTTGGTCTATCCGGGGGATACGCAGTATTTT.

The CDR3 here is CASSSLRGPEPNSPLHF. The CDR3 region has the DNA TGTGCCAGCAGCTCATTGAGGGGGCCTGAACCTAATTCACCCCTCCACTTT. This chain links TRBV11-2 with TRBJ1-6; 7 bases match TRBD1. V gave up 4 bases and J gave up 6 bases; unmatched junction bases: 12. Germline lookup yields CDR1 SGHAT and CDR2 FQNNGV. CDR3 length: 17 amino acids.

V usage is TRBV2 and J usage is TRBJ2-3; 9 bases fit TRBD1. This CDR3 is 15 amino acids long. The V segment lost 6 bases and the J segment 4 bases; nucleotides outside the gene matches: 8. In germline, CDR1 is SNHLY, CDR2 FYNNEI. This CDR3 is CASSKDRGSADTQYF. As DNA, the CDR3 is TGTGCCAGCAGCAAGGACAGGGGTAGCGCAGATACGCAGTATTTT. Variable domain in full (rest from reference TRBV2 and TRBJ2-3): EPEVTQTPSHQVTQMGQEVILRCVPISNHLYFYWYRQILGQKVEFLVSFYNNEISEKSEIFDDQFSVERPDGSNFTLKIRSTKLEDSAMYFCASSKDRGSADTQYFGPGTRLTVL.

The rearrangement uses TRBV10-3 and TRBJ1-1; tentative D call: TRBD1 (5 bases). CDR3 length equals 14 residues. The ends were cut back, 2 bases at V and 5 bases at J, with 12 bases in the middle. In germline, CDR1 is ENHRY, CDR2 SYGVKD. CDR3 in amino acids: CAISERSGRTEAFF. For the CDR3, the DNA is TGTGCCATCAGTGAGAGGTCAGGGAGGACTGAAGCTTTCTTT.

J is TRBJ2-7 and V is TRBV5-1, with 9 bases aligning to TRBD1. The length of the CDR3 is 13 residues. With V trimmed by 7 bases and J by 1 base, 3 bases remained unmatched. Germline-derived CDR1 and CDR2 are SGHRS and YFSETQ. The CDR3 DNA is TGCGCCAGCGCCGGGACAGGGTCCTACGAGCAGTACTTC. Its translation is CASAGTGSYEQYF.

The chain employs TRBV7-9 and TRBJ2-1; TRBD2 matches at 10 bases. CDR1 is SEHNR and CDR2 is FQNEAQ in the germline V gene (reference sequence). The CDR3 covers 17 residues. V lost 1 base to trimming and J lost 4 bases; unmatched junction nucleotides: 7. The CDR3 region has the DNA TGTGCCAGCAGCTTAGACCCGGGACTAGCGTCTTACAATGAGCAGTTCTTC. Encoded protein: CASSLDPGLASYNEQFF.

The chain carries TRBV23-1 and TRBJ2-2, with D possibly TRBD1 on 6 matching bases. TRBV23-1 is identified as an open reading frame with a role that is uncertain. V lost 5 bases and J lost 5, with 15 bases in between. This CDR3 is built from 15 residues. The CDR3 DNA sequence: TGCGCCAGCAGTGGGGACACCCAGGAAACCGGGGAGCTGTTTTTT. This translates into CASSGDTQETGELFF.